This TCR beta chain originates from a study of blood T cell repertoires in COVID-19. Study details: Collection of acute and convalescent COVID-19 samples took place in the United States, Italy and Spain. PBMCs, B-cell-depleted T cells, or T cells provided the cDNA or gDNA that made up the material.

The V and J ends lost 5 bases and 0 bases, in that order; junction bases with no gene match: 3. CDR1 is SNHLY, CDR2 FYNNEI, per germline. This CDR3 is built from 14 residues. Original methodology: Amplification of reference gene primers provided the estimated nucleated cell counts. The table came from immunoSEQ multiplex PCR; TCRdb's copy has only in-frame clones and leaves some out. V, J and clone size derive from that table, while D and trimming were established from the DNA sequence. The data contain about 41,000 clones, 70% to 90% of them singletons. This clonotype was obtained from a man aged 55 to 70 with acute or convalescent COVID-19. The V and J genes are TRBV2 and TRBJ1-2; 7 nucleotides line up with TRBD1. Sample: peripheral blood. The CDR3 is CASSRTGANYGYTF. Written as DNA, the CDR3 is TGTGCCAGCAGTAGGACAGGTGCTAACTATGGCTACACCTTC.